This T cell receptor beta chain was identified during a study of blood T cell repertoires in COVID-19. The table came from immunoSEQ multiplex PCR; TCRdb's copy has only in-frame clones and leaves some out. This table holds 70,000 to 85,000 clones, roughly 80% found once. Trimming pared 11 bases from V and 1 base from J, leaving 5 bases between. The CDR3 is made up of 10 amino acids. Germline CDR1 is SNHLY and CDR2 is FYNNEI. The clonotype originates from a woman of 80 years or more with acute or convalescent COVID-19. Sequenced: peripheral blood. The gene calls are TRBV2 and TRBJ2-5; D is unresolved. Written as DNA, the CDR3 is TGTGCCTCCCGCCAAGAGACCCAGTACTTC. Its protein product is CASRQETQYF.